Listed here is a single T cell receptor (beta chain). As yet, its antigen is unknown. The data were taken from a study of metastatic and nonmetastatic thyroid tumors. The overall study: Where malignant and benign thyroid patients were concerned, repertoires were compared across blood and tumor or nodule tissue.

Patients had received no treatment of any kind before thyroid surgery. As processed by the authors: A papillary thyroid cancer distant-metastasis classifier was built from CDR3 differences across clinicopathological groups. Using MiXCR, TCRdb reanalyzed the PCR reads. Here the V and J calls rest on TCRdb's processing, not on the authors' analysis. Among tens of thousands of clones listed, around 17% were seen once. Findings and caveats of the study: As reported, TCR beta diversity in blood and tumor was significantly higher in malignant thyroid tumors than in benign nodules.

Sequencing was carried out using blood. The receptor was derived from a female donor with papillary thyroid cancer or a benign thyroid nodule (not recorded which). Some clones in this sample may be carry-over from other donors' samples.

The CDR3, as DNA: TGTGCCACCAGCAGCTATAATTCACCCCTCCACTTT. Translation: CATSSYNSPLHF. The rearrangement uses TRBV15 and TRBJ1-6; D is ambiguous. Per the germline V gene, CDR1 is LNHNV and CDR2 is YYDKDF (reference sequence). CDR3 length: 12 residues. Trimming removed 3 bases at V and 3 bases at J, with 0 bases between.